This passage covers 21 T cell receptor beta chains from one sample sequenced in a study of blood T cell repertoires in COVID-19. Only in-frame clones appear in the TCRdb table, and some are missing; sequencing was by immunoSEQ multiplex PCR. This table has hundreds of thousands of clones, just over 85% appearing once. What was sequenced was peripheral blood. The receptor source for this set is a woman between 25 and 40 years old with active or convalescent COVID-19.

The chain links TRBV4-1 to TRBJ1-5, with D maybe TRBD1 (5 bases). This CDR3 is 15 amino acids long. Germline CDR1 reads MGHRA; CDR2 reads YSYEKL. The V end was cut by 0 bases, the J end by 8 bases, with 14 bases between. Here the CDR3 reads CASSQDWARAKPQHF. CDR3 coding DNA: TGCGCCAGCAGCCAAGATTGGGCCAGGGCTAAGCCCCAGCATTTT.

The CDR3 DNA reads TGCGCCAGCAGCTTGGCCGGTGGAGCTAATCAGCCCCAGCATTTT. Amino acid sequence: CASSLAGGANQPQHF. J is TRBJ1-5 and V is TRBV5-1; D is unresolved. The V end was cut by 0 bases, the J end by 4 bases, with 11 bases between. This CDR3 contains 15 residues. Germline V lookup: CDR1 SGHRS, CDR2 YFSETQ.

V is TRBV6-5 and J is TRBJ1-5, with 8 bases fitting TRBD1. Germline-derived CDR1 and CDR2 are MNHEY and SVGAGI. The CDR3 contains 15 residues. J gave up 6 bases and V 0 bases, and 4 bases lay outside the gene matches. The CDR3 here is CASSYSRTGSQPQHF. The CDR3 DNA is TGTGCCAGCAGTTACTCCCGGACAGGGTCTCAGCCCCAGCATTTT.

CDR3 in amino acids: CASSATSGRSTGELFF. CDR3 in DNA: TGTGCCAGCAGTGCGACTAGCGGGAGGAGCACCGGGGAGCTGTTTTTT. The J gene is TRBJ2-2, the V gene TRBV6-4; TRBD2 aligns across 13 bases. Germline V gene lookup returns CDR1 MRHNA and CDR2 SNTAGT. The V gene end was trimmed by 4 bases and the J gene end by 4 bases; junction bases not matched to a gene: 3. CDR3 size: 16 residues.

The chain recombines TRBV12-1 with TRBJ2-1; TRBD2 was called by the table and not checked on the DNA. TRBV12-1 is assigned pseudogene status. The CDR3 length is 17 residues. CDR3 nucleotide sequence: TGTGCCAGCAGAGAGTTAGCGTCTAGCGGGATCGTTGGTGAGCAGTTCTTC. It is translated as CASRELASSGIVGEQFF.

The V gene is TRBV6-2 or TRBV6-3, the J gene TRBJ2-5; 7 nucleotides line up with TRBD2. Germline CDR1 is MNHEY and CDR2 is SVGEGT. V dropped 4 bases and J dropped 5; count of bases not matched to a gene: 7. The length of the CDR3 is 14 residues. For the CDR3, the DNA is TGTGCCAGCAGTTCGACGACTAGCCGGGAGACCCAGTACTTC. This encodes CASSSTTSRETQYF.

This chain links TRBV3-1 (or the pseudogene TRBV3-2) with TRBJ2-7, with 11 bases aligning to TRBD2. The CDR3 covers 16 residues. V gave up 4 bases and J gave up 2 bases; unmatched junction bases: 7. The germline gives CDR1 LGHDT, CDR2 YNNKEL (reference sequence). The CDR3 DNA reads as TGTGCCAGCAGCCGAGAAACGACTAGCGGGACCTACGAGCAGTACTTC. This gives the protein CASSRETTSGTYEQYF.

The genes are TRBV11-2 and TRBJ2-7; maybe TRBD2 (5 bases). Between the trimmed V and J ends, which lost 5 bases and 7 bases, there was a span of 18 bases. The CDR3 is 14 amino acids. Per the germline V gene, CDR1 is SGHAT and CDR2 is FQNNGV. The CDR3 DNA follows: TGTGCCAGCAGCCATAGTGACCGGCCGGGAGAGCAGTACTTC. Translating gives CASSHSDRPGEQYF.

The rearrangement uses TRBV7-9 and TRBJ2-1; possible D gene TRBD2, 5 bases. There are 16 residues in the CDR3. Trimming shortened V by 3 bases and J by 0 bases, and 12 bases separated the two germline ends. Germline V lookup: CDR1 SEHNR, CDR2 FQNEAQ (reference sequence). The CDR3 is CASSLVGLSSYNEQFF. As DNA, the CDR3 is TGTGCCAGCAGCTTGGTCGGACTTAGCTCCTACAATGAGCAGTTCTTC.

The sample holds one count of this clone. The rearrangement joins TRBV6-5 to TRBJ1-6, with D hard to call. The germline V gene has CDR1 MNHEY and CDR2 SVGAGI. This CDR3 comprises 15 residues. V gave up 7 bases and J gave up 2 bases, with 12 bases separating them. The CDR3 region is CASTLGSTYNSPLHF. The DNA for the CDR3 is TGTGCCAGCACCTTGGGGAGTACCTATAATTCACCCCTCCACTTT.

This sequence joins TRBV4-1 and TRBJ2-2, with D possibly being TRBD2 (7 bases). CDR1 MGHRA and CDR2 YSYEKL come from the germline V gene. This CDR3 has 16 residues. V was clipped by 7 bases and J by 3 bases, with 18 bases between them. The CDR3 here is CASIRRGEGHTGELFF. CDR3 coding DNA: TGCGCCAGCATCCGAAGGGGGGAGGGGCACACCGGGGAGCTGTTTTTT.

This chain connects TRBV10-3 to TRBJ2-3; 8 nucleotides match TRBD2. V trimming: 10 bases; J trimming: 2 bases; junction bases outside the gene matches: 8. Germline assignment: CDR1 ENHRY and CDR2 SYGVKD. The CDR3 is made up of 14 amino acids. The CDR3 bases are TGTGCCACCCGGCCGCGGGGGGTCACAGATACGCAGTATTTT. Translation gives CATRPRGVTDTQYF.

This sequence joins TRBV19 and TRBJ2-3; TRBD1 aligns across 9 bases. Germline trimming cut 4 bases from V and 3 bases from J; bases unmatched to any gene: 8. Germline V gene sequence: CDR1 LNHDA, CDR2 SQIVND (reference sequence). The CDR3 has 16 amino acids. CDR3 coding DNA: TGTGCCAGTAGTAGGATGGGACAGGGATCTACAGATACGCAGTATTTT. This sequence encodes CASSRMGQGSTDTQYF.

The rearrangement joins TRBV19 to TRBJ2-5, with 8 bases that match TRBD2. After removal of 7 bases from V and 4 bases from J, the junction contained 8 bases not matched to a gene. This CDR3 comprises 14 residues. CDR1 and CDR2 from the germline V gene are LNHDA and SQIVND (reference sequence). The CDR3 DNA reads TGTGCCAGTAACGCCGGACTAGCTCGAGAGACCCAGTACTTC. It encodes CASNAGLARETQYF.

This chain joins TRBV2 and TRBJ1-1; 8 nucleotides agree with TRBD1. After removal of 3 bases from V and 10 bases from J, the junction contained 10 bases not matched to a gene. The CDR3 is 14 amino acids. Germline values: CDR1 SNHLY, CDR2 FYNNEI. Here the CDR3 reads CASSDRDRSSGAFF. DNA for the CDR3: TGTGCCAGCAGTGACCGGGACAGGTCCTCGGGAGCTTTCTTT.

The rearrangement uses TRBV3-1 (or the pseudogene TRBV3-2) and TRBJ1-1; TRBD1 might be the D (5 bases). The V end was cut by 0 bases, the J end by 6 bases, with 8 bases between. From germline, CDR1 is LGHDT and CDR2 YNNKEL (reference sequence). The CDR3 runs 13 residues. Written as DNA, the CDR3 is TGTGCCAGCAGCCAAGACGCGGGGCCTGAAGCTTTCTTT. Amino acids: CASSQDAGPEAFF.

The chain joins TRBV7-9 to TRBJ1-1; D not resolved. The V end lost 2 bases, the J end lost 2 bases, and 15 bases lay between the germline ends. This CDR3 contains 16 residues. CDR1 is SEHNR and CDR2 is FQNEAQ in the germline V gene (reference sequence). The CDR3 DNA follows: TGTGCCAGCAGCTTACCACCAGGCCAACCTAACACTGAAGCTTTCTTT. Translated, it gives CASSLPPGQPNTEAFF.

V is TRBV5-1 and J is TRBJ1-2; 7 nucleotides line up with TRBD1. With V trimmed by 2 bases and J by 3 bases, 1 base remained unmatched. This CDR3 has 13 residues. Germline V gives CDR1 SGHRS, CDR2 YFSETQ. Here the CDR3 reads CASSFGQDYGYTF. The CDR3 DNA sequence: TGCGCCAGCAGCTTCGGACAGGACTATGGCTACACCTTC.

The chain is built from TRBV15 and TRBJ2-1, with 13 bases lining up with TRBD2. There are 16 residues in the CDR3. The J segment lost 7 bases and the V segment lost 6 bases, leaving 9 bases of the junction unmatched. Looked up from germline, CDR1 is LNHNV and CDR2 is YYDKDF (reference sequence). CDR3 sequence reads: CATRTKGLAGLNEQFF. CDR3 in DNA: TGTGCCACCAGGACAAAGGGACTAGCGGGGTTAAATGAGCAGTTCTTC.

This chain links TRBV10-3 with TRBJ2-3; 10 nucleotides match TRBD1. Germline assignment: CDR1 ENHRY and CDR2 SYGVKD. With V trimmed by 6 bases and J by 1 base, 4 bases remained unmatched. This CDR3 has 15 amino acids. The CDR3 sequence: CAIRRDRGGTDTQYF. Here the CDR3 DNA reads TGTGCCATCAGACGGGACAGGGGAGGCACAGATACGCAGTATTTT.

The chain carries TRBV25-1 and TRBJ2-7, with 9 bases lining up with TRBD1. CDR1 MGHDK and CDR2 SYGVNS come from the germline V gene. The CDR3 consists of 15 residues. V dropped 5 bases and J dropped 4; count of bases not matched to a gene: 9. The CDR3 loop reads CASSLRTGGGYEQYF. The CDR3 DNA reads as TGTGCCAGCAGTTTAAGAACAGGGGGCGGGTACGAGCAGTACTTC.